This T cell receptor (beta chain) was recovered during a study of T cells in Graves' hyperthyroidism and ophthalmopathy. V dropped 8 bases and J dropped 4 bases, with 14 bases sitting between them. The CDR3 is made up of 13 amino acids. TCR beta CDR3 regions were amplified from RNA transcripts. The HTBI primer set served for first-round RT-PCR of the TCR CDR3. TCRdb called the multiplex PCR reads again in MiXCR, with one record for every CDR3 protein. The data contain more than 550,000 distinct CDR3 sequences, roughly 46% of them singletons. With regard to this clonotype: Antigen unknown.

Study results and caveats: Blood also carried most thyroid clonotypes expanded above 0.001.

The sequence was obtained from an adult man with Graves' disease, either hyperthyroidism or ophthalmopathy (not recorded which). The sample consisted of peripheral blood or thyroid tissue (not recorded which). The V and J genes are TRBV12-3 or TRBV12-4 and TRBJ1-1; no reliable D call. This CDR3 is CASAQRSGTEAFF. CDR3 nucleotides: TGTGCCAGCGCTCAGCGGTCTGGCACTGAAGCTTTCTTT.